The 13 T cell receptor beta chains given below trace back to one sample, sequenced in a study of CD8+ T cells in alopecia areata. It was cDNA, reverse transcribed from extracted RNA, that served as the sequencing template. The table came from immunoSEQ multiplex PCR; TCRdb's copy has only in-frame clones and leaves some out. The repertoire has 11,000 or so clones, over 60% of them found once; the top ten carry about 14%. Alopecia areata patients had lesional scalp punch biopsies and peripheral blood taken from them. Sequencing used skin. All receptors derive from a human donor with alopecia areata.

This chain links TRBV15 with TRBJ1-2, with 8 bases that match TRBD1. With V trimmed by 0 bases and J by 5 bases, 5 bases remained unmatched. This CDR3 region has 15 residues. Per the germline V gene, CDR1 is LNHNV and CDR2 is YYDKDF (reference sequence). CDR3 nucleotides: TGTGCCACCAGCAGAGATTGGGACAGGCTTTATGGCTACACCTTC. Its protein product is CATSRDWDRLYGYTF.

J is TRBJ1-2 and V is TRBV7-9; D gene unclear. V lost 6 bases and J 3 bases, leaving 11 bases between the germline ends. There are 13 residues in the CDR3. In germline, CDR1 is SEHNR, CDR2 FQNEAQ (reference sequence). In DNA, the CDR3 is TGTGCCAGCAGGGCGGGGATCGACTATGGCTACACCTTC. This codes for CASRAGIDYGYTF.

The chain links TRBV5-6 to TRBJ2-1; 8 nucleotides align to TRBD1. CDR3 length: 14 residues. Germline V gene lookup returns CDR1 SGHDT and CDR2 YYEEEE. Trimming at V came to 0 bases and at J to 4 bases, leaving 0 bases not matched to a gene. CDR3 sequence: CASSLGTGYNEQFF. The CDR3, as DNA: TGTGCCAGCAGCTTGGGGACAGGGTACAATGAGCAGTTCTTC.

DNA of the CDR3: TGTGCCAGCAGCACTAGGGGATACAATGAGCAGTTCTTC. It is translated as CASSTRGYNEQFF. The chain uses TRBV11-3 and TRBJ2-1, with D perhaps assigned TRBD1 or TRBD2 (5 bases each). Trimming pared 5 bases from V and 4 bases from J, leaving 9 bases between. This CDR3 comprises 13 residues. Germline CDR1 reads SGHNT; CDR2 reads YENEEA.

The CDR3 here is CASSETLGTGIPEQYF. The CDR3 DNA reads as TGTGCCAGCAGTGAGACGCTGGGGACCGGGATCCCCGAGCAGTACTTC. V gene TRBV2 combines with J gene TRBJ2-7; D may be TRBD1 or TRBD2 (5 bases each). Germline CDR1 SNHLY, CDR2 FYNNEI. The CDR3 loop spans 16 amino acids. The V gene lost 3 bases and the J gene lost 6 bases, with 21 bases spanning the gap.

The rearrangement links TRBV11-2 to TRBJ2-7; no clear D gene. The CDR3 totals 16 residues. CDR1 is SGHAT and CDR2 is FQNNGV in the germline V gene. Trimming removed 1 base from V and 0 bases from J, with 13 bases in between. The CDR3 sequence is CASSLGGTTISYEQYF. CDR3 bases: TGTGCCAGCAGCTTAGGAGGCACAACCATCTCCTACGAGCAGTACTTC. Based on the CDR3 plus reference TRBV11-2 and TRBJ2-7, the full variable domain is EAGVAQSPRYKIIEKRQSVAFWCNPISGHATLYWYQQILGQGPKLLIQFQNNGVVDDSQLPKDRFSAERLKGVDSTLKIQPAKLEDSAVYLCASSLGGTTISYEQYFGPGTRLTVT.

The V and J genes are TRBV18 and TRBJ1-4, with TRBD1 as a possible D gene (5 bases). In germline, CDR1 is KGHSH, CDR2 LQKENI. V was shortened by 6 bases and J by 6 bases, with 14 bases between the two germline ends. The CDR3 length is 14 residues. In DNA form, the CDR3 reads TGTGCCAGCTCTCCGGGACCGAGAGATGAAAAACTGTTTTTT. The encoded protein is CASSPGPRDEKLFF.

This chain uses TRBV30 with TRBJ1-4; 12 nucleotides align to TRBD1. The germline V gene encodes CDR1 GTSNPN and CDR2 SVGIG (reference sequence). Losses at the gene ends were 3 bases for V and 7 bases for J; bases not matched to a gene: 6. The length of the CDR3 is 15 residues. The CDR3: CAWSLGQGAFEKLFF. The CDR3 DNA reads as TGTGCCTGGAGCCTGGGACAGGGGGCTTTTGAAAAACTGTTTTTT.

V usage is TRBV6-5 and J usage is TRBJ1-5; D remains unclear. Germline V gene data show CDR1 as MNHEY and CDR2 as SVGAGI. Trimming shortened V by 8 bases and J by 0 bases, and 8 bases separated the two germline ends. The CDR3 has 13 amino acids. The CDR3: CASDESSNQPQHF. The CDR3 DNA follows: TGTGCCAGCGATGAAAGTAGCAATCAGCCCCAGCATTTT.

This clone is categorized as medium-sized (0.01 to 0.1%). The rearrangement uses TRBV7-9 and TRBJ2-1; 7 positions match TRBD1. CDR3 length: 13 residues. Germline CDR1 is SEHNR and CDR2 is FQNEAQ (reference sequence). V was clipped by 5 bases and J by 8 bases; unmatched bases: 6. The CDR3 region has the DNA TGTGCCAGCAGCAAAACAGGGGTGGATGAGCAGTTCTTC. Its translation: CASSKTGVDEQFF.

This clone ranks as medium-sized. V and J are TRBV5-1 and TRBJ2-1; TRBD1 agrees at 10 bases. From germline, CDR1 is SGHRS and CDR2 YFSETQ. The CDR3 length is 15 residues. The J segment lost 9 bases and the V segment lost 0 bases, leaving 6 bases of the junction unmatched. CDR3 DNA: TGCGCCAGCAGCTTGGGACAGGGGGCGCATACTGAGCAGTTCTTC. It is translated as CASSLGQGAHTEQFF.

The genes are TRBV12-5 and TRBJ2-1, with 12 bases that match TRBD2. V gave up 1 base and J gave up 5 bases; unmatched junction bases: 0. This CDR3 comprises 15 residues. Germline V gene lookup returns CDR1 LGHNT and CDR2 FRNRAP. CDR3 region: CASGLGTSGDNEQFF. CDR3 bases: TGTGCTAGTGGTTTGGGGACTAGCGGGGACAATGAGCAGTTCTTC.

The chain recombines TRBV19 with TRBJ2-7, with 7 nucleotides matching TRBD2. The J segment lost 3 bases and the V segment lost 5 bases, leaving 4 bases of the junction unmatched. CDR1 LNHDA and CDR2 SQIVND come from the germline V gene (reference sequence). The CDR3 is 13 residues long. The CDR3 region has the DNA TGTGCCAGTAGTGCGGGAGCCTTCTACGAGCAGTACTTC. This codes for CASSAGAFYEQYF.